The 26 T cell receptor beta chains below were found in one sample sequenced in a study of graft-versus-host responses after intestinal transplantation. This table comes from immunoSEQ multiplex PCR, and its TCRdb copy is limited to in-frame clones, with some not included. The sample holds about 98,000 clones, about 84% seen once. This specimen consisted of PBMCs, obtained 255 days after intestinal transplant. The source of these receptors is a human patient who received an intestinal transplant, so some T cells may come from the graft donor.

This chain joins TRBV6-1 and TRBJ1-1; no firm D call. Between the trimmed V and J ends, which lost 7 bases and 6 bases, there was a span of 18 bases. CDR3 length: 14 amino acids. Germline lookup yields CDR1 MNHNS and CDR2 SASEGT. The CDR3 nucleotides are TGTGCCAGCACTCGAGGATCCCTAGCCGCTGAAGCTTTCTTT. It encodes CASTRGSLAAEAFF.

In this sample, this clone turned up once. V is TRBV5-4 and J is TRBJ2-1, with 10 bases that match TRBD2. CDR3 size: 15 residues. Germline V gene data show CDR1 as SGHNT and CDR2 as YYREEE (reference sequence). V shed 1 base and J 4 bases; nucleotides not matched to a gene: 2. CDR3 loop: CASSLQLAGYNEQFF. CDR3 nucleotides: TGTGCCAGCAGCTTGCAACTAGCGGGATACAATGAGCAGTTCTTC.

The CDR3 sequence: CASSIGQPPTDTQYF. The CDR3 DNA sequence: TGTGCCAGTAGTATAGGACAGCCGCCAACGGATACGCAGTATTTT. The chain links TRBV19 to TRBJ2-3, with a tentative D call TRBD1 (5 bases). This CDR3 has 15 amino acids. V was pared by 1 base and J by 6 bases, with 14 bases between. Germline CDR1 LNHDA, CDR2 SQIVND (reference sequence).

This chain links TRBV27 with TRBJ1-2, with 9 bases lining up with TRBD1. Germline V gene data show CDR1 as MNHEY and CDR2 as SMNVEV (reference sequence). V lost 6 bases, J lost 3 bases, and 5 bases stayed unmatched. The CDR3 runs 14 residues. The CDR3 DNA is TGTGCCAGCAGGCAAACAGGGGGCGACTATGGCTACACCTTC. Amino acids: CASRQTGGDYGYTF.

This chain links TRBV5-6 with TRBJ2-3; no definite D call. Per germline, CDR1 SGHDT and CDR2 YYEEEE. Trimming removed 0 bases from V and 3 bases from J, with 2 bases in between. This CDR3 is 12 amino acids long. In DNA, the CDR3 is TGTGCCAGCAGCTTGGCTACAGATACGCAGTATTTT. This encodes CASSLATDTQYF.

V and J are TRBV11-2 and TRBJ2-3; D remains ambiguous. Germline V lookup: CDR1 SGHAT, CDR2 FQNNGV. The V end lost 1 base, the J end lost 3 bases, and 8 bases lay between the germline ends. This CDR3 is 14 amino acids long. CDR3 sequence (DNA): TGTGCCAGCAGCTTAGTCGTGGGAACAGATACGCAGTATTTT. Protein: CASSLVVGTDTQYF.

The sample holds a few counts of this clone. V usage is TRBV6-5 and J usage is TRBJ1-2; D is possibly TRBD1 (6 bases). Per germline, CDR1 MNHEY and CDR2 SVGAGI. The CDR3 runs to 14 residues. V shed 6 bases and J shed 5 bases, with 16 bases lying between them. CDR3 nucleotide sequence: TGTGCCAGCAGAGAACAGGGAGGGGCTTATGGCTACACCTTC. Its translation is CASREQGGAYGYTF.

V gene TRBV6-1 combines with J gene TRBJ1-5; 9 bases agree with TRBD1. Trimming at V came to 6 bases and at J to 6 bases, leaving 9 bases not matched to a gene. Per the germline V gene, CDR1 is MNHNS and CDR2 is SASEGT. There are 15 residues in the CDR3. CDR3 DNA sequence: TGTGCCAGCAGGCCCGGGACAGGGCATACTCAGCCCCAGCATTTT. Protein product: CASRPGTGHTQPQHF.

The chain couples TRBV30 to TRBJ2-1; TRBD2 is a possible D gene (5 bases). Trimming removed 4 bases at V and 7 bases at J, with 17 bases between. Germline-derived CDR1 and CDR2 are GTSNPN and SVGIG (reference sequence). The CDR3 contains 14 residues. CDR3 sequence: CAWTGVESGNEQFF. CDR3 sequence (DNA): TGTGCCTGGACAGGTGTAGAATCGGGGAATGAGCAGTTCTTC.

The rearrangement joins TRBV19 to TRBJ2-3, with D maybe TRBD1 (5 bases). This CDR3 spans 15 amino acids. The V end lost 3 bases, the J end lost 6 bases, and 16 bases lay between the germline ends. Germline CDR1 is LNHDA and CDR2 is SQIVND (reference sequence). Written as DNA, the CDR3 is TGTGCCAGTAGTATCCAGGGCTCCGCTAGGGATACGCAGTATTTT. Translated: CASSIQGSARDTQYF.

The chain couples TRBV5-1 to TRBJ1-3; D ambiguous. The V and J ends lost 0 bases and 0 bases respectively, with 13 bases between them. Germline values: CDR1 SGHRS, CDR2 YFSETQ. This CDR3 has 17 residues. CDR3: CASSLVNSPLSGNTIYF. CDR3 nucleotides: TGCGCCAGCAGCTTGGTGAACAGTCCCCTCTCTGGAAACACCATATATTTT.

This clone was observed a few times. CDR3 amino acids: CASSYVTNNEQFF. The CDR3 DNA is TGTGCCAGCAGTTACGTGACTAACAATGAGCAGTTCTTC. The chain carries TRBV6-6 and TRBJ2-1; D is possibly TRBD2 (5 bases). The CDR3 extends over 13 amino acids. The germline gives CDR1 MNHNY, CDR2 SVGAGI (reference sequence). V dropped 2 bases and J dropped 5 bases, with 7 bases sitting between them.

The genes are TRBV15 and TRBJ1-1, with 7 bases fitting TRBD1. Trimming took 5 bases from V and 1 from J; bases not matched to a gene: 10. Germline assignment: CDR1 LNHNV and CDR2 YYDKDF (reference sequence). This CDR3 spans 16 amino acids. CDR3 DNA sequence: TGTGCCACCAGCGGCAGGGGGGGAGCGTCGAACACTGAAGCTTTCTTT. It yields the protein CATSGRGGASNTEAFF.

The J gene is TRBJ1-2, the V gene TRBV6-6; the match to TRBD1 covers 7 bases. V trimming: 4 bases; J trimming: 4 bases; junction bases outside the gene matches: 9. Germline loops: CDR1 MNHNY, CDR2 SVGAGI (reference sequence). The CDR3 covers 15 residues. CDR3 sequence: CASSSRQGGGYGYTF. The CDR3 DNA reads TGTGCCAGCAGTTCCCGACAGGGCGGAGGCTATGGCTACACCTTC.

This rearrangement joins TRBV27 to TRBJ2-3, with D possibly matching TRBD2 (6 bases). This CDR3 is 15 amino acids long. The germline CDR1 and CDR2 sequences are MNHEY and SMNVEV (reference sequence). V was pared by 4 bases and J by 5 bases, with 16 bases between. The CDR3 here is CASSSGEPLRDTQYF. Written as DNA, the CDR3 is TGTGCCAGCAGTTCGGGAGAACCCCTGAGAGATACGCAGTATTTT.

The rearrangement links TRBV14 to TRBJ1-2; D remains ambiguous. CDR3 length equals 14 residues. Trimming took 1 base from V and 5 from J, leaving 11 bases between them. Looked up from germline, CDR1 is SGHDN and CDR2 is FVKESK. This chain's CDR3 is CASSQGDKLYGYTF. The CDR3 nucleotides read TGTGCCAGCAGCCAAGGCGACAAGTTATATGGCTACACCTTC. Filled out from reference TRBV14 and TRBJ1-2, the complete variable domain reads EAGVTQFPSHSVIEKGQTVTLRCDPISGHDNLYWYRRVMGKEIKFLLHFVKESKQDESGMPNNRFLAERTGGTYSTLKVQPAELEDSGVYFCASSQGDKLYGYTFGSGTRLTVV.

The rearrangement uses TRBV10-3 and TRBJ1-1; weak D call: TRBD1 (5 bases). The ends were cut back, 6 bases at V and 10 bases at J, with 18 bases in the middle. Germline lookup yields CDR1 ENHRY and CDR2 SYGVKD. The CDR3 has 13 amino acids. CDR3 loop: CAISSGTPGVAFF. As DNA, the CDR3 is TGTGCCATCAGCTCCGGGACCCCCGGAGTAGCTTTCTTT.

V and J are TRBV5-1 and TRBJ2-3; 7 bases align to TRBD2. V gave up 7 bases and J gave up 0 bases; unmatched junction bases: 5. This CDR3 contains 14 residues. Germline CDR1 SGHRS, CDR2 YFSETQ. CDR3 in DNA: TGCGCCAGCGGGCGGGGGTTGAGCACAGATACGCAGTATTTT. It codes for CASGRGLSTDTQYF.

The V and J genes are TRBV7-2 and TRBJ1-3; D is uncertain. V lost 2 bases to trimming and J lost 0 bases, with 5 bases between them. Germline CDR1 reads SGHTA; CDR2 reads FQGNSA. The CDR3 length is 14 residues. For the CDR3, the DNA is TGTGCCAGCAGCTTAACGATCTCTGGAAACACCATATATTTT. Translating gives CASSLTISGNTIYF.

The gene calls are TRBV27 and TRBJ2-1; D gene unclear. Trimming took 7 bases from V and 0 from J, leaving 13 bases between them. The CDR3 length is 15 residues. Germline CDR1 and CDR2: MNHEY and SMNVEV (reference sequence). CDR3 DNA: TGTGCCAGCACCCCCGTCCTGAGCTCCTACAATGAGCAGTTCTTC. Translating gives CASTPVLSSYNEQFF.

The rearrangement links TRBV27 to TRBJ1-4; no definite D call. Germline CDR1 is MNHEY and CDR2 is SMNVEV (reference sequence). The CDR3 loop spans 14 amino acids. Trimming took 1 base from V and 8 from J, leaving 11 bases between them. CDR3 amino acids: CASSLLGGGEKLFF. DNA for the CDR3: TGTGCCAGCAGTTTATTAGGAGGAGGGGAAAAACTGTTTTTT.

The chain employs TRBV7-9 and TRBJ2-7; 8 nucleotides line up with TRBD1. The germline V gene encodes CDR1 SEHNR and CDR2 FQNEAQ (reference sequence). The CDR3 covers 17 residues. V gave up 4 bases and J gave up 3 bases; unmatched junction bases: 14. Here the CDR3 reads CASSSTGGGTGNYEQYF. Written as DNA, the CDR3 is TGTGCCAGCAGCTCTACCGGTGGGGGGACAGGAAACTACGAGCAGTACTTC.

The gene calls are TRBV6-1 and TRBJ2-1; D perhaps matches TRBD2 (5 bases). CDR1 and CDR2 from the germline V gene are MNHNS and SASEGT. V lost 4 bases and J lost 2, with 15 bases in between. The length of the CDR3 is 16 residues. The CDR3 reads CASSVLPAAPYNEQFF. Written as DNA, the CDR3 is TGTGCCAGCAGTGTTCTCCCAGCGGCACCCTACAATGAGCAGTTCTTC.

The chain recombines TRBV2 with TRBJ2-1; weak D call: TRBD2 (5 bases). V was shortened by 1 base and J by 7 bases, with 11 bases between the two germline ends. Germline lookup yields CDR1 SNHLY and CDR2 FYNNEI. This CDR3 spans 14 amino acids. The CDR3 coding sequence is TGTGCCAGCAGTGAAGAGGGTGAGGGAAATGAGCAGTTCTTC. Residues: CASSEEGEGNEQFF.

The chain couples TRBV14 to TRBJ1-1; D may be TRBD1 (6 bases). The CDR3 sequence is 14 residues long. Germline CDR1 SGHDN, CDR2 FVKESK. The germline V and J ends were trimmed by 2 bases and 3 bases, with 10 bases remaining between them. For the CDR3, the DNA is TGTGCCAGCAGCCAATGGGGGCGGGACACTGAAGCTTTCTTT. This sequence encodes CASSQWGRDTEAFF.

This clone was picked up a small number of times. This sample also contains other DNA sequences that code for the same CDR3. The V gene is TRBV28, the J gene TRBJ1-1; D gene uncertain. With 3 bases removed from V and 0 bases from J, the gap between germline ends came to 5 bases. The CDR3 length is 13 residues. Germline V gene data show CDR1 as MDHEN and CDR2 as SYDVKM. The DNA of the CDR3 is TGTGCCAGCAGTTTGGCGGTGAACACTGAAGCTTTCTTT. Translating gives CASSLAVNTEAFF.